One T cell receptor beta chain is described in this entry. Antigen: not known. This record comes from a study of cytomegalovirus exposure and HLA in healthy donors. CDR1 and CDR2 (germline): SEHNR, FQNEAQ (reference sequence). Trimming cost V 5 bases and J 3 bases; bases outside gene matches: 7. The CDR3 length is 14 residues. PCR primers comprised 60 Vbeta and 13 Jbeta primers. Sequencing was performed with immunoSEQ multiplex PCR; in TCRdb, only in-frame clones are kept and a portion is missing. The sample carries 85,000 to 100,000 clones, around 67% recorded once. Study outcomes and limitations: Certain sequence variants were highly shared and formed a cluster, and this cluster was likely a sequencing artifact.

Specimen: PBMCs. The TCR comes from a human donor in good health. This chain joins TRBV7-9 and TRBJ2-7; TRBD1 aligns across 7 bases. The CDR3 here is CASSERDRNYEQYF. The CDR3 DNA is TGTGCCAGCAGCGAAAGGGACAGAAACTACGAGCAGTACTTC.